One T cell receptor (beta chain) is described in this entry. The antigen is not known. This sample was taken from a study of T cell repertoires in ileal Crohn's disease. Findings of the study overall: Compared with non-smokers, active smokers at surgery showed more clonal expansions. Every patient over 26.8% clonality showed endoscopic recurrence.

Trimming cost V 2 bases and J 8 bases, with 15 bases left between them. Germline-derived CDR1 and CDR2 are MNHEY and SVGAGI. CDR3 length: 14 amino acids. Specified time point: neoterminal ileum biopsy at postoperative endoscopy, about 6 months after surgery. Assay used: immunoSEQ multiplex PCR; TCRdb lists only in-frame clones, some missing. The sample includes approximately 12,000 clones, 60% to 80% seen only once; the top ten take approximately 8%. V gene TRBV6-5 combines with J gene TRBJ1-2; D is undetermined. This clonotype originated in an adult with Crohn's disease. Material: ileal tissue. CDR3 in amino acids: CASSYLFGVKGYTF. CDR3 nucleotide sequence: TGTGCCAGCAGTTACCTCTTCGGGGTAAAAGGCTACACCTTC.